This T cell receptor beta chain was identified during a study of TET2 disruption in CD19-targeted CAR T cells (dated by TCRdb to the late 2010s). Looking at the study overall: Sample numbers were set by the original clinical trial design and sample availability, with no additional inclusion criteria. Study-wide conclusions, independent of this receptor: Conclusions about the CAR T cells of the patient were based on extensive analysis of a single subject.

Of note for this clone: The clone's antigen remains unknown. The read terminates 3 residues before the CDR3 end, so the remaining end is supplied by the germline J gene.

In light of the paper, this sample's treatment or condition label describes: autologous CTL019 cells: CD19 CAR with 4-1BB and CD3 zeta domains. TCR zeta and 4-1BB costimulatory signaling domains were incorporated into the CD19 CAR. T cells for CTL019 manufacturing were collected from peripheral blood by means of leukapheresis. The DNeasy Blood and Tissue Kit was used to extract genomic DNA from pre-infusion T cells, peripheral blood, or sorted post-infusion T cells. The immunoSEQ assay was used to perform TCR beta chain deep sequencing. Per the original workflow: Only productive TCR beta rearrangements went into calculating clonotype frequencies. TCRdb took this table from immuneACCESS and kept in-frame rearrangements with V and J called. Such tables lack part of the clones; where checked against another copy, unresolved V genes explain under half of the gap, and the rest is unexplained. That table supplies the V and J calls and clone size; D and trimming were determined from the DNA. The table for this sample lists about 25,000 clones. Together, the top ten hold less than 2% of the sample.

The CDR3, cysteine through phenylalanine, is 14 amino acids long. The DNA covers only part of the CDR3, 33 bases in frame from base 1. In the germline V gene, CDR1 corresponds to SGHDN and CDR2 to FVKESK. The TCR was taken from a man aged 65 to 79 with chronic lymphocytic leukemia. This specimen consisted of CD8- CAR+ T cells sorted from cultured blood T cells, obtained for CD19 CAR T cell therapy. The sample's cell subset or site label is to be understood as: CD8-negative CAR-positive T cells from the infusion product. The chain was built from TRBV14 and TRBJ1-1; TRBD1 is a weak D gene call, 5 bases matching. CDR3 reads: CASSPGGVVREAFF. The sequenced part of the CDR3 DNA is TGTGCCAGCAGCCCCGGGGGGGTTGTCAGGGAA.